This T cell receptor (beta chain) appears in the sequencing data of a study of blood T cell repertoires in COVID-19 (dated by TCRdb to 2018 to 2020). For the study in its entirety: The collaborator samples originated in the United States, Italy and Spain and spanned the acute and convalescent phases of COVID-19. The material from the prospective study consisted of cDNA or gDNA derived from T cells, B-cell-depleted T cells, or PBMCs. Deeply sampled blood TCRbeta repertoires from subjects exposed to, actively infected with, or recovered from COVID-19 were included in the dataset. A freely available public database, intended as a resource for researchers studying the immune response to SARS-CoV-2, is where the repertoires were released. Samples were obtained from the ongoing ImmuneRACE study (first 160 participants) and from some 1,300 subjects provided by 6 global collaborators. Nearly every sample came with metadata listing a de-identified subject ID, COVID-19 status, age in years and sex. HLA class I and class II types, where available, came from metadata supplied by the sample provider rather than from assay-based typing.

TCRbeta CDR3 regions were amplified from genomic DNA by means of the immunoSEQ Assay, a bias-controlled multiplex PCR. As for the original processing: Within the assay, amplification of reference gene primers was used to estimate how many nucleated cells each sample contained. To quantify the absolute abundance of each unique TCRbeta CDR3 rearrangement, sequence reads were collapsed and filtered. Productive Simpson clonality was computed per sample as the square root of Simpson's diversity index over productive rearrangements. This is the immuneACCESS table as TCRdb keeps it, with only in-frame sequences that have V and J called. A part of the clones is gone; compared with another copy, unresolved V genes explain less than half, and the rest is unexplained. From that table come the V and J calls and clone size; the DNA was used to work out D and trimming. Present in this sample are roughly 100,000 clones, 78% of which were seen just once. The ten largest clonotypes hold 9.8% of the sample.

The collaborating institutions used their own protocols to collect whole blood in K2EDTA tubes. Collaborator samples were shipped for TCRbeta analysis as frozen whole blood, isolated PBMCs, or DNA extracted from either sample type. Comment on this clone: The target of this receptor is not known. Per-base quality was not reported, and no clone a single base away is much larger than it.

CDR3 length: 17 amino acids, cysteine to phenylalanine. Just CDR3 DNA is preserved here, 51 bases in frame from base 1. Deletion took 0 bases off V and 0 bases off J, with a span of 13 bases between the germline ends. CDR1 and CDR2, looked up from the germline V gene, are SGDLS and YYNGEE. What the work shows at the level of the full study, not this receptor alone: The quantity of clinical and demographic metadata differed by source and by participant and was supplied without curation.

The sequenced sample was peripheral blood. The chain joins TRBV9 to TRBJ2-1, with TRBD1 perhaps the D gene, on 5 matching bases. The origin of this receptor is a man between 60 and 75 years old with active or convalescent COVID-19. The nucleotides read TGTGCCAGCAGCGTAGGTCAGGGTTCAAGCTCCTACAATGAGCAGTTCTTC. It codes for CASSVGQGSSSYNEQFF.